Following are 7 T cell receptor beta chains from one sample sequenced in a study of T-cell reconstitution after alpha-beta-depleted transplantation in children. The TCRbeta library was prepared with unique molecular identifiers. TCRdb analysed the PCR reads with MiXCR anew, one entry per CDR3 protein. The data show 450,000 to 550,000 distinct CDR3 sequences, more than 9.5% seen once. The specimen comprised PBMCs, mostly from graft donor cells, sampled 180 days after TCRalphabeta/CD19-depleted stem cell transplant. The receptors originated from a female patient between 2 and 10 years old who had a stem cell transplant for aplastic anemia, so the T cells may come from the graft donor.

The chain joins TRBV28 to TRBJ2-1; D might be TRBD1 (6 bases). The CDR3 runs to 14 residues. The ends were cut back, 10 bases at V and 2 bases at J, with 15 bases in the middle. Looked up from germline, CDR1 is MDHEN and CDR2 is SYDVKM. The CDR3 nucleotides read TGTGCCATTACGGACAGCTCAACCTACAATGAGCAGTTCTTC. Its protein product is CAITDSSTYNEQFF. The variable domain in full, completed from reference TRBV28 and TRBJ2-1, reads DVKVTQSSRYLVKRTGEKVFLECVQDMDHENMFWYRQDPGLGLRLIYFSYDVKMKEKGDIPEGYSVSREKKERFSLILESASTNQTSMYLCAITDSSTYNEQFFGPGTRLTVL.

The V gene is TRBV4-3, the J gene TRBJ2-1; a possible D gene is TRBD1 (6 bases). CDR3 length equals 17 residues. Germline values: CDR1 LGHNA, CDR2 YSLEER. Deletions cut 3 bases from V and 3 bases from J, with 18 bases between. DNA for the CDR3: TGCGCCAGCAGCCAGTGGGCGGCAGGGGTCGGCTACAATGAGCAGTTCTTC. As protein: CASSQWAAGVGYNEQFF.

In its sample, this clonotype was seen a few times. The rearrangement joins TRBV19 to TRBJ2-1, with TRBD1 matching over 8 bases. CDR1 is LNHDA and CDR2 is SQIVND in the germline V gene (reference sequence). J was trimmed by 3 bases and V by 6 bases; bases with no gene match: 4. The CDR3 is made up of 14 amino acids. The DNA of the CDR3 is TGTGCCAGTAGCGGGGGACAGGTCTACAATGAGCAGTTCTTC. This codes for CASSGGQVYNEQFF.

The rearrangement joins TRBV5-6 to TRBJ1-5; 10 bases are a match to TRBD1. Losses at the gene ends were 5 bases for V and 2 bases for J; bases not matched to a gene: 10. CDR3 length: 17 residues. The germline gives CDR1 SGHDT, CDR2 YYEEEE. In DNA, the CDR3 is TGTGCCAGCAGTTTCCGACGGACAGGGGGAGGCAATCAGCCCCAGCATTTT. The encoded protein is CASSFRRTGGGNQPQHF.

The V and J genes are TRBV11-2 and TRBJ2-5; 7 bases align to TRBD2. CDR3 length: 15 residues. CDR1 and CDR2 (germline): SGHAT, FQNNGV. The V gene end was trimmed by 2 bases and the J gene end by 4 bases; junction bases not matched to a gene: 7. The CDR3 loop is CASSLISAGVETQYF. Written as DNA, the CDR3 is TGTGCCAGCAGCTTAATCAGCGCGGGAGTAGAGACCCAGTACTTC. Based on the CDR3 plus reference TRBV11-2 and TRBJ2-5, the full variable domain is EAGVAQSPRYKIIEKRQSVAFWCNPISGHATLYWYQQILGQGPKLLIQFQNNGVVDDSQLPKDRFSAERLKGVDSTLKIQPAKLEDSAVYLCASSLISAGVETQYFGPGTRLLVL.

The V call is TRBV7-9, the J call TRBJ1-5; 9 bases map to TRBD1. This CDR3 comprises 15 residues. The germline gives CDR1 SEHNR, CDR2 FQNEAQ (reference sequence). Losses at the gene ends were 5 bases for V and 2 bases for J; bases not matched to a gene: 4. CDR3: CASSRDRVGNQPQHF. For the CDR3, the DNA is TGTGCCAGCAGCCGGGACAGGGTGGGCAATCAGCCCCAGCATTTT.

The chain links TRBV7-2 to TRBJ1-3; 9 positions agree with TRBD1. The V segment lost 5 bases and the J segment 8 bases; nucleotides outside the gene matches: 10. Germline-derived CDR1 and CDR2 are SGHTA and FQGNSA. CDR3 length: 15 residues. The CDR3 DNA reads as TGTGCCAGCAGCCCGTGGACAGGGGCGGTAGACACCATATATTTT. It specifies CASSPWTGAVDTIYF.